This TCR beta chain derives from a study of blood T cell repertoires in COVID-19. TCRdb's table, derived via immunoSEQ multiplex PCR, lists solely in-frame clones and lacks some. The data hold over 250,000 clones, with 80% to 90% observed a single time. The sequenced sample consisted of PBMCs or T cells enriched from blood (not recorded which). The receptor was isolated from a woman under 30 who had recovered from COVID-19.

CDR3 sequence: CATKNWASVPDTQYF. Written as DNA, the CDR3 is TGTGCCACCAAAAATTGGGCATCTGTCCCAGATACGCAGTATTTT. The V gene is TRBV6-5, the J gene TRBJ2-3; D is undetermined. The CDR3 spans 15 residues. Trimming removed 10 bases at V and 4 bases at J, with 21 bases between. Per germline, CDR1 MNHEY and CDR2 SVGAGI.